Below, 17 T cell receptor beta chains from the same sample are listed, as sequenced in a study of pediatric ulcerative colitis. Rectal tissue came from one to two pinch biopsies taken at colonoscopy. The method was immunoSEQ multiplex PCR; TCRdb's version includes in-frame clones alone and lacks a portion of them. The sample yields 15,000 to 20,000 clones, roughly three quarters seen once. Sample: gut tissue. These TCRs come from a boy aged 10-17 years who was a control in a study of pediatric ulcerative colitis.

The chain combines TRBV10-1 with TRBJ1-1; a weak D match, TRBD1 (5 bases). CDR1 WNHNN and CDR2 SYGVQD come from the germline V gene (reference sequence). V lost 4 bases and J lost 7, with 16 bases in between. The CDR3 consists of 14 residues. CDR3 sequence reads: CASSGGTENGEAFF. The CDR3 nucleotides read TGCGCCAGCAGTGGAGGGACGGAAAACGGTGAAGCTTTCTTT.

This clone is categorized as medium-sized. V is TRBV6-6 and J is TRBJ2-2; D unresolved. V lost 6 bases, J lost 3 bases, and 5 bases lay in between. Germline lookup yields CDR1 MNHNY and CDR2 SVGAGI (reference sequence). This CDR3 spans 12 amino acids. CDR3 nucleotide sequence: TGTGCCAGCAGCCAATACACCGGGGAGCTGTTTTTT. Amino acid sequence: CASSQYTGELFF.

The V and J genes are TRBV6-1 and TRBJ2-2; D remains ambiguous. Trimming left V 6 bases short and J 1 base short, with 3 bases between. The CDR3 is 12 residues long. Germline loops: CDR1 MNHNS, CDR2 SASEGT. The DNA for the CDR3 is TGTGCCAGCAGGGAGAACACCGGGGAGCTGTTTTTT. This sequence encodes CASRENTGELFF.

The chain joins TRBV7-9 to TRBJ2-7, with D possibly TRBD1 on 6 matching bases. The germline V gene encodes CDR1 SEHNR and CDR2 FQNEAQ (reference sequence). This CDR3 is built from 17 residues. V was cut by 4 bases and J by 2 bases, with 21 bases left in between. As DNA, the CDR3 is TGTGCCAGCAGCTCACCGCTTCAAGGGGGTCACCCCTACGAGCAGTACTTC. Translation gives CASSSPLQGGHPYEQYF. Looking up the rest from reference TRBV7-9 and TRBJ2-7 gives the full variable domain: DTGVSQNPRHKITKRGQNVTFRCDPISEHNRLYWYRQTLGQGPEFLTYFQNEAQLEKSRLLSDRFSAERPKGSFSTLEIQRTEQGDSAMYLCASSSPLQGGHPYEQYFGPGTRLTVT.

V and J are TRBV27 and TRBJ1-2, with D unresolved. Trimming took 5 bases from V and 5 from J, leaving 21 bases between them. CDR1 MNHEY and CDR2 SMNVEV come from the germline V gene (reference sequence). CDR3 length: 16 residues. The CDR3 DNA follows: TGTGCCAGCAGTCTAGGTGGAGAGTTATACGGGTATGGCTACACCTTC. This sequence encodes CASSLGGELYGYGYTF.

The J gene is TRBJ2-7, the V gene TRBV6-5, with TRBD1 as a possible D gene (5 bases). Looked up from germline, CDR1 is MNHEY and CDR2 is SVGAGI. V lost 6 bases and J lost 4, with 10 bases in between. There are 12 residues in the CDR3. The CDR3 loop reads CASSPRQYEQYF. The CDR3 DNA is TGTGCCAGCAGCCCGAGACAGTACGAGCAGTACTTC.

This sequence joins TRBV7-3 and TRBJ2-4; D might be TRBD1 (6 bases). Germline assignment: CDR1 SGHTA and CDR2 FQGTGA. This CDR3 has 14 amino acids. V gave up 2 bases and J gave up 4 bases, with 9 bases separating them. In nucleotides, the CDR3 is TGTGCCAGCAGCTTAGGGGGCGCAAAAAACATTCAGTACTTC. Translation gives CASSLGGAKNIQYF.

The chain links TRBV5-4 to TRBJ2-7; 7 nucleotides match TRBD1. The CDR3 covers 14 residues. CDR1 is SGHNT, CDR2 YYREEE, per germline (reference sequence). V lost 4 bases and J lost 2; bases outside the gene matches: 6. DNA of the CDR3: TGTGCCAGCAGCCGACGGGACAGAGCCTACGAGCAGTACTTC. Protein sequence: CASSRRDRAYEQYF.

The chain has TRBV18 and TRBJ2-1; 10 bases map to TRBD2. V lost 3 bases, J lost 5 bases, and 7 bases stayed unmatched. This CDR3 region has 16 residues. CDR1 KGHSH and CDR2 LQKENI come from the germline V gene. CDR3 in amino acids: CASSPPGLAANNEQFF. CDR3 DNA sequence: TGTGCCAGCTCACCTCCCGGACTAGCGGCGAACAATGAGCAGTTCTTC.

V is TRBV5-5 and J is TRBJ1-3, with D unresolved. CDR1 SGHKS and CDR2 YYEKEE come from the germline V gene (reference sequence). Trimming pared 8 bases from V and 0 bases from J, leaving 12 bases between. This CDR3 contains 14 residues. CDR3 loop: CASTFRDSGNTIYF. DNA of the CDR3: TGTGCCAGTACCTTTCGGGACTCTGGAAACACCATATATTTT.

V usage is TRBV6-1 and J usage is TRBJ1-2; D possibly corresponds to TRBD1 (5 bases). This CDR3 has 12 amino acids. Germline V gene sequence: CDR1 MNHNS, CDR2 SASEGT. The germline V and J ends were trimmed by 4 bases and 7 bases, with 10 bases remaining between them. The CDR3 DNA follows: TGTGCCAGCAGTGCGGGGGGTCGTGGCTACACCTTC. Its protein product is CASSAGGRGYTF.

The gene calls are TRBV20-1 and TRBJ1-1; D unclear. The CDR3 sequence is 11 residues long. CDR1 and CDR2 from the germline V gene are DFQATT and SNEGSKA (reference sequence). V lost 4 bases, J lost 3 bases, and 6 bases lay in between. The CDR3 nucleotides are TGCAGTGCTACAATGGACACTGAAGCTTTCTTT. The encoded protein is CSATMDTEAFF.

CDR3 DNA sequence: TGTGCCAGCAGCGGAGGCAGCTATAGCAATCAGCCCCAGCATTTT. This encodes CASSGGSYSNQPQHF. The genes are TRBV6-1 and TRBJ1-5; D is undetermined. The V gene lost 6 bases and the J gene lost 0 bases, with 12 bases spanning the gap. The CDR3 is made up of 15 amino acids. Germline lookup yields CDR1 MNHNS and CDR2 SASEGT.

The chain employs TRBV25-1 and TRBJ2-6; no reliable D call. In germline, CDR1 is MGHDK, CDR2 SYGVNS. V dropped 2 bases and J dropped 0 bases, with 11 bases sitting between them. The CDR3 runs 17 residues. This chain's CDR3 is CASSEVGGDSGANVLTF. The CDR3 region has the DNA TGTGCCAGCAGTGAAGTTGGCGGAGACTCTGGGGCCAACGTCCTGACTTTC.

This rearrangement joins TRBV4-1 to TRBJ2-3; D remains ambiguous. In germline, CDR1 is MGHRA, CDR2 YSYEKL. The V end lost 0 bases, the J end lost 2 bases, and 12 bases lay between the germline ends. This CDR3 spans 16 amino acids. In DNA form, the CDR3 reads TGCGCCAGCAGCCAAGAAAGCCCTTGGTACACAGATACGCAGTATTTT. Its translation is CASSQESPWYTDTQYF.

This clone has more than one count but fewer than ten. V usage is TRBV27 and J usage is TRBJ1-5, with 9 bases aligning to TRBD1. V lost 5 bases, J lost 6 bases, and 14 bases stayed unmatched. The CDR3 runs 17 residues. CDR1 is MNHEY, CDR2 SMNVEV, per germline (reference sequence). CDR3 DNA: TGTGCCAGCAGTCGTCGAGTCCGGACAGGGGAGGGTCAGCCCCAGCATTTT. Its translation is CASSRRVRTGEGQPQHF.

This chain links TRBV9 with TRBJ1-1; D gene uncertain. CDR1 is SGDLS and CDR2 is YYNGEE in the germline V gene. With 2 bases removed from V and 3 bases from J, the gap between germline ends came to 20 bases. The CDR3 loop spans 17 amino acids. For the CDR3, the DNA is TGTGCCAGCAGCGTTGGCGGGTTAACCTCGGAGGACACTGAAGCTTTCTTT. Residues: CASSVGGLTSEDTEAFF.